Below, one T cell receptor (beta chain) is given with its context. Its antigen is not known. The data belong to a study of cytomegalovirus exposure and HLA in healthy donors. At the level of the study: The Caucasian-associated ancestry cluster contained more than 75% of the approximately 400 genotyped donors.

60 Vbeta and 13 Jbeta primers were used in PCR. In the study's own analysis: An analysis that came later counted some 85 million unique TCR beta chains, about 10 million shared. Clones were read by immunoSEQ multiplex PCR, and TCRdb kept only the in-frame ones, dropping some. That table is the source of V, J and clone size, and D and trimming were worked out from the DNA. The profile shows 99,000 or so clones, over 70% of them singletons. CDR3 length: 16 residues. Germline-derived CDR1 and CDR2 are MNHEY and SMNVEV (reference sequence). The J segment lost 4 bases and the V segment lost 6 bases, leaving 12 bases of the junction unmatched. Study findings and constraints: In a later analysis, TCR beta V- and J-gene trimming showed a link to a missense DCLRE1C variant.

The V call is TRBV27, the J call TRBJ2-7, with TRBD1 identical over 10 bases. The sample was PBMCs. This receptor was taken from a man aged 35-49 years in good health and CMV-seronegative. Here the CDR3 reads CASSSAGTGDWYEQYF. The DNA for the CDR3 is TGTGCCAGCAGCTCCGCCGGGACAGGGGACTGGTACGAGCAGTACTTC.